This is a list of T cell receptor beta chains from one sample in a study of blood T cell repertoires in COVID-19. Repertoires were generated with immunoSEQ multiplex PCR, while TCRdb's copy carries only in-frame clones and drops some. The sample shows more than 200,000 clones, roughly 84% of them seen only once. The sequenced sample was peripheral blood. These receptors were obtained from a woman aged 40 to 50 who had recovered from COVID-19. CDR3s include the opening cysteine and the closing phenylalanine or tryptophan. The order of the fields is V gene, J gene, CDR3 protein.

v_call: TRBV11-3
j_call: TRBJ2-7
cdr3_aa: CASSSRWGVAEYEQYF

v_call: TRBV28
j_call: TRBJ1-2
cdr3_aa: CASKQGSFGGYTF

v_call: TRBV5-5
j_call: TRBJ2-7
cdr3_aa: CASSSLKDGNYEQYF

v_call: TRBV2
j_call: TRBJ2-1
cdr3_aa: CASSVAGDYNEQFF

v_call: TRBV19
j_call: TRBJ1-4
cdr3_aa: CASRPNENNEKLFF

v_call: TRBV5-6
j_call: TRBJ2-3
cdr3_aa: CASRPGLGGDTQYF

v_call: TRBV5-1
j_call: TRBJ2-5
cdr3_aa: CASSFLGQGRETQYF

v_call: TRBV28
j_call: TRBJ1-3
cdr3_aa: CASSPGSSGNTIYF

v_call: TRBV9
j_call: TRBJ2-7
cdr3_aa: CASSGPGYEQYF

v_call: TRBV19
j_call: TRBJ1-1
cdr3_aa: CASSTADRVNTEAFF

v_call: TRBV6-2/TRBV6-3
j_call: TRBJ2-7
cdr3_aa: CASSYPAGATVYSYEQYF

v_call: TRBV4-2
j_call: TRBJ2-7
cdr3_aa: CASSQLFPGLAGSYEQYF

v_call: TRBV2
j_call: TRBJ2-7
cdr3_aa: CASRQRDRGLNEQYF

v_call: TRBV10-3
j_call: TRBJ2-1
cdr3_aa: CATRDSQYNEQFF

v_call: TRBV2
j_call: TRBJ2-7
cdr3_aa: CASSDSGLREQYF

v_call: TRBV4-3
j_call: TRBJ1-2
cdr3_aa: CASSQEDRGDGYTF

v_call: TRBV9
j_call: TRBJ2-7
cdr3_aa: CASSARDRLGYEQYF

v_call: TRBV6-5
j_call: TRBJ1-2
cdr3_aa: CASIKTARQGYGYTF

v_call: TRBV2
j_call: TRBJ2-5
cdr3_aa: CASSEGDRGVETQYF

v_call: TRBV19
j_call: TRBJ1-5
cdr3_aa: CASSIRGQSNQPQHF

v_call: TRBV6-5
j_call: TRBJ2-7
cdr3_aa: CASGALGMVPYEQYF

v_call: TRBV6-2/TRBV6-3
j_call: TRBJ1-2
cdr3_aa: CASSPRQGVVYGYTF

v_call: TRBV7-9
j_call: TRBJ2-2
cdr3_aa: CASSLEFLTGELFF

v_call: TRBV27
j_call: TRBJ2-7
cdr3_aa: CASSNRMGGYEQYF